Ten or more counts support the clone carrying this TCR beta chain. The antigen is undetermined. This record comes from a study of early T cells in non-severe SARS-CoV-2 infection. About the research overall: The chains were unpaired, and the sequenced material was bulk RNA from unsorted whole blood.

Trimming removed 6 bases from V and 2 bases from J, with 16 bases in between. Germline V gene lookup returns CDR1 MDHEN and CDR2 SYDVKM. There are 15 residues in the CDR3. General study points: Matches to VDJdb favored anti-spike CD8 responses and missed private and CD4 specificities.

Individual cDNA molecules were tagged with unique molecular identifiers, the study reported. Via MiXCR, TCRdb re-called the 5' RACE reads, giving one row per CDR3 protein. The sample lists about 48,000 distinct CDR3 sequences; approximately 9.4% were seen once. This receptor was taken from an adult who was a healthcare worker with PCR-confirmed SARS-CoV-2 infection or an uninfected control (not recorded which). J is TRBJ1-2 and V is TRBV28; D remains unclear. Sequenced: whole blood. The CDR3 spells CASRIPRTVNYGYTF. CDR3 nucleotides: TGTGCCAGCAGAATCCCGAGGACGGTGAACTATGGCTACACCTTC.